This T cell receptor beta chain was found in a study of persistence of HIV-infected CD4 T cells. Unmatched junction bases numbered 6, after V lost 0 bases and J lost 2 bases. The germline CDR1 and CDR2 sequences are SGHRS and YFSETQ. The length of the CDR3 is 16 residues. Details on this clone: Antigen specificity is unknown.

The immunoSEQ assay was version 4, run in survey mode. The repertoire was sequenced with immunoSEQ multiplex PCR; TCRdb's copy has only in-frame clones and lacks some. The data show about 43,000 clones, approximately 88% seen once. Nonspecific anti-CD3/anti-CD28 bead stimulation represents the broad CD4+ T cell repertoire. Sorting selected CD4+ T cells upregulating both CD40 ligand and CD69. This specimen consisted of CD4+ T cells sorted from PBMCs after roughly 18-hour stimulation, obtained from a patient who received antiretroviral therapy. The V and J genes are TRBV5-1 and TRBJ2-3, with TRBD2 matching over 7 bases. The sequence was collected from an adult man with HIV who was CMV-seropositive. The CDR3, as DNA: TGCGCCAGCAGCTTGGCCGTAACTAGCGCCACAGATACGCAGTATTTT. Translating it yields CASSLAVTSATDTQYF.